The 14 T cell receptor beta chains in this list originate from one sample, sequenced in a study of T cells expressing NK-cell markers. Each CDR3 protein gets one entry in TCRdb, which reprocessed the 5' RACE reads and gives no DNA. Its listing shows a few hundred thousand distinct CDR3 sequences. Sequenced input: blood T cells: a sorted CD56 or NKG2C T cell subset, CD4+ or CD8+ T cells, or bulk PBMC T cells (not recorded which). The receptors were sampled from a man aged 18-69 years in good health.

This chain uses TRBV28 with TRBJ1-6; absent DNA, TCRdb's TRBD1 call cannot be checked. Germline values: CDR1 MDHEN, CDR2 SYDVKM. The CDR3 extends over 14 amino acids. The CDR3 reads CASSKDRTNSPLHF.

This clonotype is identified as medium-sized from frequency. The chain has TRBV6-5 and TRBJ2-3; TCRdb calls TRBD1, which cannot be checked without DNA. The CDR3 covers 14 residues. Looked up from germline, CDR1 is MNHEY and CDR2 is SVGAGI. CDR3 loop: CASSYGQGRDTQYF.

This sequence joins TRBV5-1 and TRBJ1-5; TCRdb reports TRBD1, a call that lacks DNA to check it against. The CDR3 contains 15 residues. Looked up from germline, CDR1 is SGHRS and CDR2 is YFSETQ. The CDR3 spells CASSLGTAENQPQHF. Full variable domain (outside the CDR3, taken from reference TRBV5-1 and TRBJ1-5): KAGVTQTPRYLIKTRGQQVTLSCSPISGHRSVSWYQQTPGQGLQFLFEYFSETQRNKGNFPGRFSGRQFSNSRSEMNVSTLELGDSALYLCASSLGTAENQPQHFGDGTRLSIL.

This CDR3 is CASSFGGTGREKLFF. The chain couples TRBV5-1 to TRBJ1-4; lacking DNA, the TRBD1 call made by TCRdb goes unchecked. The length of the CDR3 is 15 residues. Germline values: CDR1 SGHRS, CDR2 YFSETQ.

The V and J genes are TRBV15 and TRBJ2-7; there is no DNA to check the TCRdb D call of TRBD2. Germline values: CDR1 LNHNV, CDR2 YYDKDF (reference sequence). CDR3 length: 16 residues. CDR3 residues: CATSRKNGAGGTEQYF.

V usage is TRBV5-6 and J usage is TRBJ1-2. Germline CDR1 SGHDT, CDR2 YYEEEE. The CDR3 contains 14 residues. This CDR3 reads CASSPGGNLYGYTF.

This sequence joins TRBV9 and TRBJ2-2; TCRdb outputs TRBD2, but without DNA this stays unchecked. There are 16 residues in the CDR3. In germline, CDR1 is SGDLS, CDR2 YYNGEE. CDR3: CASSPRQIAGAGELFF.

V is TRBV10-3 and J is TRBJ1-3. Germline CDR1 reads ENHRY; CDR2 reads SYGVKD. This CDR3 comprises 14 residues. CDR3: CAISDSDSGNTIYF.

The CDR3 region is CASNRGDVETQYF. The rearrangement links TRBV5-1 to TRBJ2-5; TCRdb proposes TRBD1, but this gene call is untestable without DNA. Germline V gene data show CDR1 as SGHRS and CDR2 as YFSETQ. This CDR3 region has 13 residues.

The rearrangement uses TRBV27 and TRBJ1-6; TCRdb's D call, TRBD1, is unchecked because there is no DNA. CDR1 is MNHEY and CDR2 is SMNVEV in the germline V gene (reference sequence). The length of the CDR3 is 15 residues. CDR3 residues: CASTPNSGVPSPLHF.

This chain joins TRBV3-1 and TRBJ1-1; as DNA is missing, the TRBD1 call by TCRdb cannot be tested. CDR3 size: 15 residues. Germline loops: CDR1 LGHDT, CDR2 YNNKEL (reference sequence). The chain's CDR3 is CASSQDIRAGTEAFF.

The gene calls are TRBV5-1 and TRBJ2-1; the TCRdb D gene call, TRBD2, has no DNA to confirm it. The germline V gene has CDR1 SGHRS and CDR2 YFSETQ. The CDR3 contains 17 residues. CDR3 region: CASSRSGTSGGIDEQFF. Full variable domain (outside the CDR3, taken from reference TRBV5-1 and TRBJ2-1): KAGVTQTPRYLIKTRGQQVTLSCSPISGHRSVSWYQQTPGQGLQFLFEYFSETQRNKGNFPGRFSGRQFSNSRSEMNVSTLELGDSALYLCASSRSGTSGGIDEQFFGPGTRLTVL.

The chain combines TRBV12-3 or TRBV12-4 with TRBJ2-4; the TCRdb D gene call, TRBD1, has no DNA to confirm it. This CDR3 spans 13 amino acids. The CDR3 protein is CASSFRGRNIQYF.

The V gene is TRBV5-6, the J gene TRBJ1-6; TCRdb's assignment of TRBD1 cannot be checked, as there is no DNA. The V gene's germline CDR1 is SGHDT and CDR2 YYEEEE. There are 15 residues in the CDR3. CDR3 in amino acids: CASSLEPSGNSPLHF.